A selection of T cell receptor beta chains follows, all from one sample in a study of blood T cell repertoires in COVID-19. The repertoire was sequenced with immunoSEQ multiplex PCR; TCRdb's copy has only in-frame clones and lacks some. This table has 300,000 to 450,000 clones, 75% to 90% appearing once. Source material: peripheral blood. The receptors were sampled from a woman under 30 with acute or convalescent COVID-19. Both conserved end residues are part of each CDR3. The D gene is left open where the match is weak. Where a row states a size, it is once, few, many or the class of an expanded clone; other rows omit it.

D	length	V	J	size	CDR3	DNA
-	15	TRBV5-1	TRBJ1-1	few	CASSLLSDMNTEAFF	TGCGCCAGCAGCTTGCTGTCCGACATGAACACTGAAGCTTTCTTT
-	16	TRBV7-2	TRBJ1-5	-	CASSFTGSAGNQPQHF	TGTGCCAGCAGCTTTACGGGTAGTGCGGGCAATCAGCCCCAGCATTTT
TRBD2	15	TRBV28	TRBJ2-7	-	CASSLPLAGNYEQYF	TGTGCCAGCAGTTTACCGCTAGCGGGAAACTACGAGCAGTACTTC
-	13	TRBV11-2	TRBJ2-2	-	CASSPGWTGELFF	TGTGCCAGCAGCCCCGGGTGGACCGGGGAGCTGTTTTTT
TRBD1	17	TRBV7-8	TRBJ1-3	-	CASSANRDRVNGNTIYF	TGTGCCAGCAGCGCAAACCGGGACAGGGTAAATGGAAACACCATATATTTT
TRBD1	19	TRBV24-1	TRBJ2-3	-	CATSDAAGTGRYSTDTQYF	TGTGCCACCAGTGATGCCGCAGGGACAGGGCGTTATAGCACAGATACGCAGTATTTT
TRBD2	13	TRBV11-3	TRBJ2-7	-	CASSSGRVDEQYF	TGTGCCAGCAGCTCGGGGAGGGTGGACGAGCAGTACTTC
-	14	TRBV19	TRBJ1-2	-	CAAGNGPWDYGYTF	TGTGCCGCGGGGAACGGGCCTTGGGACTATGGCTACACCTTC
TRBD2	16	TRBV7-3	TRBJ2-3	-	CASSILAGVFTDTQYF	TGTGCCAGCAGCATCCTAGCGGGAGTATTCACAGATACGCAGTATTTT
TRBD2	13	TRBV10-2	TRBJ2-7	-	CASRSGSFYEQYF	TGCGCCAGCAGGAGCGGGAGTTTTTACGAGCAGTACTTC
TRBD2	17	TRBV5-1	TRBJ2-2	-	CASSSGLAGTRTGELFF	TGCGCCAGCAGCTCGGGACTAGCGGGGACGCGCACCGGGGAGCTGTTTTTT
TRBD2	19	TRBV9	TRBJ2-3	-	CASSPRPLSGGAEPDTQYF	TGTGCCAGCAGCCCTCGCCCTCTTAGCGGGGGCGCGGAGCCCGATACGCAGTATTTT
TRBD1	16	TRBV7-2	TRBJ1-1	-	CASSLAQQGSHTEAFF	TGTGCCAGCAGCTTAGCGCAACAGGGGTCGCACACTGAAGCTTTCTTT
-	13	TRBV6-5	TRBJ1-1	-	CASSYTVNTEAFF	TGTGCCAGCAGTTATACAGTGAACACTGAAGCTTTCTTT
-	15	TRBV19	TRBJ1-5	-	CASSILSVGNQPQHF	TGTGCCAGTAGTATTCTGAGCGTTGGCAATCAGCCCCAGCATTTT
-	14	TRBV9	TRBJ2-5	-	CASSSEAPHETQYF	TGTGCCAGCAGCTCCGAGGCCCCGCACGAGACCCAGTACTTC
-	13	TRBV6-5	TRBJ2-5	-	CAGRGDYQETQYF	TGTGCCGGCAGGGGAGACTACCAAGAGACCCAGTACTTC
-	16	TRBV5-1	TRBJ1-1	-	CASSLQTGDSNTEAFF	TGCGCCAGCAGCTTGCAGACAGGTGACTCGAACACTGAAGCTTTCTTT
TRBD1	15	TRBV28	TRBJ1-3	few	CASIPRTGLRNTIYF	TGTGCCAGCATCCCGAGGACAGGGCTCCGGAACACCATATATTTT
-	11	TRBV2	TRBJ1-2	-	CASRRDYGYTF	TGTGCCAGCAGACGTGACTACGGCTACACCTTC
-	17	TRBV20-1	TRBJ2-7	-	CSASSSVVGTSSYEQYF	TGCAGTGCTAGTTCTTCCGTGGTGGGGACAAGCTCCTACGAGCAGTACTTC
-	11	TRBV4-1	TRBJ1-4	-	CASRGETKLFF	TGCGCCAGCAGGGGAGAGACCAAACTGTTTTTT
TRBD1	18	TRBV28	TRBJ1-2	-	CASSPPYKDRGPYYGYTF	TGTGCCAGCAGTCCCCCCTATAAGGACAGGGGGCCCTACTATGGCTACACCTTC
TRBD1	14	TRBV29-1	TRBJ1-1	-	CSVEDRTGVLGAFF	TGCAGCGTTGAAGATAGGACAGGGGTTTTGGGAGCTTTCTTT
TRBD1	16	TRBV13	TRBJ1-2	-	CASSFGGQGTNYGYTF	TGTGCCAGCAGCTTTGGAGGACAGGGGACTAACTATGGCTACACCTTC
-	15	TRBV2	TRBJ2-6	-	CASSGGNSGANVLTF	TGTGCCAGCAGCGGGGGTAACTCTGGGGCCAACGTCCTGACTTTC
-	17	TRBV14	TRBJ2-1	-	CASSPSLGAGRTNEQFF	TGTGCCAGCAGCCCATCCCTTGGCGCGGGGCGTACGAATGAGCAGTTCTTC
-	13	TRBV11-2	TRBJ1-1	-	CASSLKGDTEAFF	TGTGCCAGCAGCTTAAAAGGGGACACTGAAGCTTTCTTT
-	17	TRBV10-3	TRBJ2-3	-	CATSILMGGGGGDTQYF	TGTGCCACCTCCATCTTAATGGGGGGAGGTGGGGGAGATACGCAGTATTTT
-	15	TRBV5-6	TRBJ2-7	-	CASSRELMAGYEQYF	TGTGCCAGCAGCCGAGAGCTAATGGCGGGCTACGAGCAGTACTTC
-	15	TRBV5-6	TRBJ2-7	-	CASSPVAGLPYEQYF	TGTGCCAGCAGCCCCGTGGCGGGCCTTCCCTACGAGCAGTACTTC
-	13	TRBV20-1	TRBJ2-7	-	CSASRTAAYEQYF	TGCAGTGCTAGTCGTACAGCGGCCTACGAGCAGTACTTC
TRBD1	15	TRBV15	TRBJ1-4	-	CATKDRGRTNEKLFF	TGTGCCACGAAGGACAGGGGGCGAACTAATGAAAAACTGTTTTTT
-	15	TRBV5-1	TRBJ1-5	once	CASSTGQGSNQPQHF	TGCGCCAGCAGCACAGGCCAGGGTAGCAATCAGCCCCAGCATTTT
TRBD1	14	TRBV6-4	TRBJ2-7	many	CASSDSTGVYEQYF	TGTGCCAGCAGTGACTCGACAGGGGTTTACGAGCAGTACTTC
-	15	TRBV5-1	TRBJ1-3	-	CASSDQGVSGNTIYF	TGCGCCAGCAGCGACCAAGGGGTATCTGGAAACACCATATATTTT
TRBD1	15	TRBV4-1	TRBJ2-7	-	CASSRGQGVSGEQYF	TGCGCCAGCAGCCGAGGACAGGGGGTATCTGGCGAGCAGTACTTC
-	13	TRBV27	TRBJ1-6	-	CASSFDRNSPLHF	TGTGCCAGCAGTTTCGACAGAAATTCACCCCTCCACTTT
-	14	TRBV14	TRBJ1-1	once	CASSPGSAISEAFF	TGTGCCAGCAGCCCGGGATCCGCGATTAGTGAAGCTTTCTTT
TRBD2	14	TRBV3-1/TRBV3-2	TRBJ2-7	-	CASSLRAGGDEQYF	TGTGCCAGCAGCCTCCGAGCGGGGGGCGACGAGCAGTACTTC
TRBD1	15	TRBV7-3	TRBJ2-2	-	CASATDRGRPGELFF	TGTGCCAGCGCGACCGACAGGGGGCGCCCCGGGGAGCTGTTTTTT
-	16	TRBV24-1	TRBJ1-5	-	CATSDPRAGNWQPQHF	TGTGCCACCAGTGACCCCAGAGCGGGAAACTGGCAGCCCCAGCATTTT
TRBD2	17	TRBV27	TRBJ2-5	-	CASSPPGLAGFTETQYF	TGTGCCAGCAGTCCACCAGGACTAGCGGGCTTTACGGAGACCCAGTACTTC
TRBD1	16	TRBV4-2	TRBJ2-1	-	CASSQVSQGAYNEQFF	TGTGCCAGCAGCCAAGTAAGCCAGGGGGCTTACAATGAGCAGTTCTTC
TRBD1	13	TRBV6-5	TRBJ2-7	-	CASSSLTGVEQYF	TGTGCCAGCAGTTCCCTGACAGGGGTCGAGCAGTACTTC
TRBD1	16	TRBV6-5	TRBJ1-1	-	CASSYTRQGRGTEAFF	TGTGCCAGCAGTTACACGAGACAGGGAAGGGGCACTGAAGCTTTCTTT
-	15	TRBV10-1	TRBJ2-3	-	CASSNRRGWTDTQYF	TGCGCCAGCAGCAACCGACGGGGGTGGACAGATACGCAGTATTTT
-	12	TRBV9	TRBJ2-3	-	CASRGSGDTQYF	TGTGCCAGCAGGGGGAGCGGAGATACGCAGTATTTT
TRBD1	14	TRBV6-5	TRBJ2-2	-	CASSWDREAGELFF	TGTGCCAGCAGTTGGGACAGGGAAGCCGGGGAGCTGTTTTTT
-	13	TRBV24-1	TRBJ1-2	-	CATSDLDRNGYTF	TGTGCCACCAGTGATTTGGACAGGAATGGCTACACCTTC
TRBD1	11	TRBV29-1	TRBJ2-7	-	CSVDRGYEQYF	TGCAGCGTCGACAGGGGCTACGAGCAGTACTTC
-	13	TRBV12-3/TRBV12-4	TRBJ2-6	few	CASSHTGANVLTF	TGTGCCAGCAGCCACACTGGGGCCAACGTCCTGACTTTC
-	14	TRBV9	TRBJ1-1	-	CASSVTPGNTEAFF	TGTGCCAGCAGCGTGACCCCAGGGAACACTGAAGCTTTCTTT